This T cell receptor (beta chain) was identified during a study of STAT3 mutations in large granular lymphocyte leukemia. Study-level information: More than half of T-LGLL patients received immunosuppressive therapy. General observations from the study: Every T-LGLL patient had at least one immunodominant TCRbeta clonotype.

The CDR3 extends over 12 amino acids. The ends lost 5 bases at V and 4 bases at J; junction bases unmatched: 0. Germline V gene data show CDR1 as SGHRS and CDR2 as YFSETQ. On this clone itself: Its antigen remains unknown.

Profiled with immunoSEQ multiplex PCR; TCRdb holds only in-frame clones, not every one. This table holds fewer than 9,500 clones, 92% found once. The rearrangement uses TRBV5-1 and TRBJ1-2; the match to TRBD1 covers 9 bases. The source of this sequence is a man between 60 and 75 years old with T-cell large granular lymphocyte leukemia. Some clones in this sample may be carry-over from other donors' samples. The source material was peripheral blood mononuclear cells. The CDR3 coding sequence is TGCGCCAGCAGGACAGGGGGCTATGGCTACACCTTC. Protein product: CASRTGGYGYTF.